This T cell receptor beta chain stems from a study of T cell responses to AZD1222 COVID-19 vaccine. The repertoire was sequenced with immunoSEQ multiplex PCR; TCRdb's copy has only in-frame clones and lacks some. The sample yields tens of thousands of clones, roughly nine tenths seen once. CDR3 length: 14 amino acids. The ends lost 5 bases at V and 5 bases at J; junction bases unmatched: 9. Germline V lookup: CDR1 GTSNPN, CDR2 SVGIG (reference sequence). The TCR comes from an adult who received the AZD1222 COVID-19 vaccine. The chain is built from TRBV30 and TRBJ2-5; 9 bases fit TRBD1. This sample comprised peripheral blood, obtained 28 days after the second AZD1222 dose. The CDR3 reads CAWGRTGAGETQYF. The CDR3 region has the DNA TGTGCCTGGGGCCGGACAGGGGCCGGGGAGACCCAGTACTTC. Supplemented by reference TRBV30 and TRBJ2-5, the full variable domain reads SQTIHQWPATLVQPVGSPLSLECTVEGTSNPNLYWYRQAAGRGLQLLFYSVGIGQISSEVPQNLSASRPQDRQFILSSKKLLLSDSGFYLCAWGRTGAGETQYFGPGTRLLVL.